This TCR beta chain was obtained from a study of T cell repertoires in cytomegalovirus infection. One entry per CDR3 protein results from TCRdb running MiXCR on the reads. The data show more than 650,000 distinct CDR3 sequences, with approximately 40% seen just once and 2.5% to 3.5% held by the top ten. CDR3 length: 12 residues. Germline CDR1 reads MNHEY; CDR2 reads SMNVEV (reference sequence). The trim removed 8 bases at V and 4 bases at J, leaving 4 bases unmatched. This clonotype was seen a handful of times. The receptor comes from a human donor in good health (CMV status not recorded). Some clones in this sample may be carry-over from other donors' samples. V gene TRBV27 combines with J gene TRBJ2-7; 8 bases agree with TRBD1. Sequences were obtained from PBMCs. The CDR3 loop reads CASGRGPYEQYF. CDR3 bases: TGTGCCAGCGGCAGGGGGCCGTACGAGCAGTACTTC.